Below are 13 T cell receptor beta chains sequenced from a single sample in a study of T cells after yellow fever vaccination. A single record per CDR3 protein comes from TCRdb applying MiXCR to the 5' RACE reads. The table records 500,000 to 650,000 distinct CDR3 sequences, about a sixth of them present only once. The specimen comprised PBMCs, sampled around 5 days after the first yellow fever vaccination. Source of these receptors: a man aged 18-30 years who received the YFV17D yellow fever vaccine.

The rearrangement links TRBV19 to TRBJ2-1; tentative D call: TRBD1 (6 bases). V lost 7 bases, J lost 1 base, and 14 bases lay in between. Germline CDR1 and CDR2: LNHDA and SQIVND (reference sequence). The CDR3 sequence is 15 residues long. CDR3 DNA: TGTGCCAGTAAATCATCAGGGGCGTCCTACAATGAGCAGTTCTTC. This sequence encodes CASKSSGASYNEQFF.

The V gene is TRBV7-2, the J gene TRBJ2-7; 9 bases are shared with TRBD2. The germline V gene has CDR1 SGHTA and CDR2 FQGNSA. The CDR3 spans 15 residues. V was pared by 2 bases and J by 3 bases, with 5 bases of the junction left unmatched. This CDR3 is CASSLLRGGRYEQYV. CDR3 nucleotides: TGTGCCAGCAGCTTATTGCGGGGGGGACGCTACGAGCAGTACGTC.

J is TRBJ2-7 and V is TRBV6-1, with D perhaps TRBD1 (5 bases). CDR1 is MNHNS and CDR2 is SASEGT in the germline V gene. V shed 3 bases and J shed 4 bases, with 10 bases lying between them. The CDR3 loop spans 13 amino acids. CDR3 region: CASSDYRIYEQYV. In nucleotides, the CDR3 is TGTGCCAGCAGTGACTACAGGATATACGAGCAGTACGTC.

This chain uses TRBV6-2 or TRBV6-3 with TRBJ1-5; D not resolved. CDR1 and CDR2 from the germline V gene are MNHEY and SVGEGT. This CDR3 has 12 residues. The V gene lost 3 bases and the J gene lost 7 bases, with 7 bases spanning the gap. The CDR3 here is CASSYTAQPQHF. CDR3 bases: TGTGCCAGCAGTTATACGGCCCAGCCCCAGCATTTT.

This clonotype showed up just a few times. The chain combines TRBV7-2 with TRBJ2-2, with D possibly TRBD2 on 5 matching bases. The CDR3 extends over 16 amino acids. V lost 6 bases to trimming and J lost 6 bases, with 20 bases between them. Looked up from germline, CDR1 is SGHTA and CDR2 is FQGNSA. In nucleotides, the CDR3 is TGTGCCAGCAGTTCTTGGAGGAGATATTTGGCCGGGGAGCTGTTTTTT. This sequence encodes CASSSWRRYLAGELFF. Using reference TRBV7-2 and TRBJ2-2 for the parts outside the CDR3, the full variable domain is GAGVSQSPSNKVTEKGKDVELRCDPISGHTALYWYRQSLGQGLEFLIYFQGNSAPDKSGLPSDRFSAERTGGSVSTLTIQRTQQEDSAVYLCASSSWRRYLAGELFFGEGSRLTVL.

This clonotype is a singleton in its sample. In nucleotides, the CDR3 is TGTGCCAGCAGTGAATTTGCGGCAGGAACAATGGAGACCCAGTACTTC. It is translated as CASSEFAAGTMETQYF. The V gene is TRBV25-1, the J gene TRBJ2-5; no clear D. The CDR3 has 16 residues. The ends were cut back, 1 base at V and 5 bases at J, with 17 bases in the middle. CDR1 MGHDK and CDR2 SYGVNS come from the germline V gene.

The chain combines TRBV7-2 with TRBJ2-7; no clear D. The CDR3 has 13 amino acids. CDR1 is SGHTA and CDR2 is FQGNSA in the germline V gene. The V and J ends lost 4 bases and 1 base respectively, with 8 bases between them. The CDR3 sequence is CASSSFLSYEQYF. The CDR3, as DNA: TGTGCCAGCAGCTCTTTTCTTTCCTACGAGCAGTACTTC. Full variable domain (missing parts from reference TRBV7-2 and TRBJ2-7): GAGVSQSPSNKVTEKGKDVELRCDPISGHTALYWYRQSLGQGLEFLIYFQGNSAPDKSGLPSDRFSAERTGGSVSTLTIQRTQQEDSAVYLCASSSFLSYEQYFGPGTRLTVT.

The chain couples TRBV21-1 to TRBJ2-1; the table names TRBD2, a call not compared with the DNA. TRBV21-1 is a pseudogene segment. The CDR3 covers 19 residues. CDR3 DNA sequence: TGTGCCAGCAGCTCCCGGACTAGCGGGGGCCATAGCTCCTACAATGAGCAGTTCTTC. This sequence encodes CASSSRTSGGHSSYNEQFF.

This chain links TRBV20-1 with TRBJ2-1; D unresolved. The germline V gene has CDR1 DFQATT and CDR2 SNEGSKA (reference sequence). V lost 3 bases to trimming and J lost 10 bases, with 19 bases between them. CDR3 length: 14 residues. The CDR3 reads CSARSQALAEEQFF. Here the CDR3 DNA reads TGCAGTGCTAGGTCGCAGGCTTTGGCCGAGGAGCAGTTCTTC.

This clonotype was seen only a few times. The genes are TRBV5-5 and TRBJ1-4; D call uncertain. The germline CDR1 and CDR2 sequences are SGHKS and YYEKEE (reference sequence). Trimming took 0 bases from V and 6 from J, leaving 9 bases between them. The CDR3 covers 14 residues. CDR3 sequence reads: CASSLGGEDEKLFF. In DNA, the CDR3 is TGTGCCAGCAGCTTGGGGGGAGAGGATGAAAAACTGTTTTTT.

The chain joins TRBV2 to TRBJ2-3, with 10 bases matching TRBD2. Germline CDR1 reads SNHLY; CDR2 reads FYNNEI. The CDR3 sequence is 14 residues long. V was clipped by 7 bases and J by 10 bases; unmatched bases: 11. Here the CDR3 reads CASKSGGAQRAQYF. The CDR3 nucleotides are TGTGCCAGCAAGAGCGGGGGGGCACAAAGGGCGCAGTATTTT.

This clonotype was detected a few times. The CDR3 region has the DNA TGTGCCAGTAGATATTCCCTCGGGGGAGCCTATGGCTACACCTTC. Its protein is CASRYSLGGAYGYTF. The chain links TRBV19 to TRBJ1-2; possibly TRBD1 for D (5 bases). The CDR3 sequence is 15 residues long. The germline V gene encodes CDR1 LNHDA and CDR2 SQIVND (reference sequence). Between the trimmed V and J ends, which lost 6 bases and 4 bases, there was a span of 18 bases.

The rearrangement uses TRBV7-9 and TRBJ1-5; 9 bases map to TRBD1. The length of the CDR3 is 15 residues. Germline V lookup: CDR1 SEHNR, CDR2 FQNEAQ (reference sequence). V dropped 5 bases and J dropped 4; count of bases not matched to a gene: 6. CDR3 in amino acids: CASSPTGTGNQPQHF. The DNA for the CDR3 is TGTGCCAGCAGCCCAACCGGGACAGGGAATCAGCCCCAGCATTTT.